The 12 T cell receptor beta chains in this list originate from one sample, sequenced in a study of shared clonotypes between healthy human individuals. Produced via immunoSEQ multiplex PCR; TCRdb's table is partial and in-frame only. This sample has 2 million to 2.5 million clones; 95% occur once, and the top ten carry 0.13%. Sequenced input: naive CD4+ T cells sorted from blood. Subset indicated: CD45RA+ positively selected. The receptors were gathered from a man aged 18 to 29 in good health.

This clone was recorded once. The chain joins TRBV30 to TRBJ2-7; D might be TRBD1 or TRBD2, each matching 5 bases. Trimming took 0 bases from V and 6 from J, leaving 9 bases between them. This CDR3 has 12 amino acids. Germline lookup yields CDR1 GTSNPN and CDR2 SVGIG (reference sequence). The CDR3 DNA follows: TGTGCCTGGAGTGTACAGAGGGGCGAGCAGTACTTC. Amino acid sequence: CAWSVQRGEQYF.

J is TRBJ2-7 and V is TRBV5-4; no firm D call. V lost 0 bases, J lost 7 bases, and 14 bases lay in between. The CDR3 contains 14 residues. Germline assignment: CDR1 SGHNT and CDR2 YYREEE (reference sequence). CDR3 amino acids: CASSLAGEGWEQYF. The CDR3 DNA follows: TGTGCCAGCAGCTTGGCCGGTGAAGGTTGGGAGCAGTACTTC.

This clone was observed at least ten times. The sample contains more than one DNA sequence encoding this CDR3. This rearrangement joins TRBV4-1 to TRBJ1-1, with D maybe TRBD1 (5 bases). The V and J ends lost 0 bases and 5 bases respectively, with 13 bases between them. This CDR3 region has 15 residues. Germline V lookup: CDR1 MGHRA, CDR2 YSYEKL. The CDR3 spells CASSQDRGFVTEAFF. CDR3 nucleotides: TGCGCCAGCAGCCAAGATCGGGGCTTTGTGACTGAAGCTTTCTTT.

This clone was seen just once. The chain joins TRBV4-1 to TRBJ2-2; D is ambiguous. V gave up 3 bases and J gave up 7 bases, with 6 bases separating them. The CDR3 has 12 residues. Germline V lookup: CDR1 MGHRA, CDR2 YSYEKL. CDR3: CASSHEVGELFF. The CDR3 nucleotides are TGCGCCAGCAGCCATGAGGTCGGGGAGCTGTTTTTT.

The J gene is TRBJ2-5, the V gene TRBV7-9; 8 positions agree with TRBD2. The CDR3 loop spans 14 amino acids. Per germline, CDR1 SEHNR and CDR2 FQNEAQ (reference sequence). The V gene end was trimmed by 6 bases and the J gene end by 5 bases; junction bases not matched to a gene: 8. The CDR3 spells CASRQLAAGETQYF. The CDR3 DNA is TGTGCCAGCAGGCAACTAGCGGCCGGGGAGACCCAGTACTTC.

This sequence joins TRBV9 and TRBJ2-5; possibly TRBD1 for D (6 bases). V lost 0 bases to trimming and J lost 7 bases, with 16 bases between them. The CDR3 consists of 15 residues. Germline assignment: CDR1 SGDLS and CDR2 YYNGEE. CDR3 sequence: CASSVVGEGESTQYF. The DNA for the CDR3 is TGTGCCAGCAGCGTAGTGGGAGAGGGGGAGTCGACCCAGTACTTC.

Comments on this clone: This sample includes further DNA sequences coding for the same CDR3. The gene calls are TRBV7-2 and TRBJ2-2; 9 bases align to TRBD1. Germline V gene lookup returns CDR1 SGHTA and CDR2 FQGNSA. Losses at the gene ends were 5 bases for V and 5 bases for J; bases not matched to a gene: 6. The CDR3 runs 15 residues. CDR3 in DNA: TGTGCCAGCAGCCCCGGGACAGGGTCTACCGGGGAGCTGTTTTTT. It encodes CASSPGTGSTGELFF.

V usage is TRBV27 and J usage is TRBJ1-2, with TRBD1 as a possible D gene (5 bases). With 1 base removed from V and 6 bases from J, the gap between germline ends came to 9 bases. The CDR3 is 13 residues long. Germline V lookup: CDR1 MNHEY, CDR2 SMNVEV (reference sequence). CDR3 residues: CASSLFQGDGYTF. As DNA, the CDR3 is TGTGCCAGCAGTTTATTTCAGGGAGATGGCTACACCTTC.

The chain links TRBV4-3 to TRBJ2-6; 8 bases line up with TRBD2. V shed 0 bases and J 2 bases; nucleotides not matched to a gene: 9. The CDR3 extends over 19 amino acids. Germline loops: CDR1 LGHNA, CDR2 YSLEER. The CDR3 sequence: CASSQEIAGSSPGANVLTF. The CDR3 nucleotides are TGCGCCAGCAGCCAAGAGATAGCGGGGTCTTCTCCTGGGGCCAACGTCCTGACTTTC.

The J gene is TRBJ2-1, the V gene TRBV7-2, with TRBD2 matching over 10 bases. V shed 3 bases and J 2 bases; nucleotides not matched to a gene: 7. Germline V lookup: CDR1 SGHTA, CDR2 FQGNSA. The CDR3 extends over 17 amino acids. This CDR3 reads CASSFAYTSGTYNEQFF. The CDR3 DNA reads TGTGCCAGCAGCTTTGCGTATACTAGCGGGACCTACAATGAGCAGTTCTTC.

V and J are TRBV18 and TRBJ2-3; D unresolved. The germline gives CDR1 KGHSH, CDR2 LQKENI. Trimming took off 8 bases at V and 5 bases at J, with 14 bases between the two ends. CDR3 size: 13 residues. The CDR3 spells CASLSPAGDTQYF. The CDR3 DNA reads TGTGCCAGCCTCTCCCCCGCCGGAGATACGCAGTATTTT.

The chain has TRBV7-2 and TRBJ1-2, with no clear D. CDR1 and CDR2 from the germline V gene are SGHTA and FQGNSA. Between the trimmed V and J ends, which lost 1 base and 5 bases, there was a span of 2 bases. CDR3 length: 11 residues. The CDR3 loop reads CASSLDYGYTF. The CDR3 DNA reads TGTGCCAGCAGCTTAGATTATGGCTACACCTTC. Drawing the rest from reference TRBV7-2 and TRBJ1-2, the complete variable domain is GAGVSQSPSNKVTEKGKDVELRCDPISGHTALYWYRQSLGQGLEFLIYFQGNSAPDKSGLPSDRFSAERTGGSVSTLTIQRTQQEDSAVYLCASSLDYGYTFGSGTRLTVV.